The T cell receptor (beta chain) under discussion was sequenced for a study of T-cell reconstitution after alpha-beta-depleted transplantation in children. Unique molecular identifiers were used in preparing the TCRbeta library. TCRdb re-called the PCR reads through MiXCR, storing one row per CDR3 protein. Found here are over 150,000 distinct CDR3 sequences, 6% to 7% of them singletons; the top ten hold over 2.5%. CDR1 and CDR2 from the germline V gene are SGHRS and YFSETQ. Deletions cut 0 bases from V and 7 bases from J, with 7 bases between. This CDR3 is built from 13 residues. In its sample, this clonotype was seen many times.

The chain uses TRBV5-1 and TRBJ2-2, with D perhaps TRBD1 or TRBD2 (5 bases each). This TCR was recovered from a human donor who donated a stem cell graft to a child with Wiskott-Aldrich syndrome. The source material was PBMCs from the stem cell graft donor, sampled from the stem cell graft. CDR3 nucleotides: TGCGCCAGCAGCTTGGATGGGGGCGGGGAGCTGTTTTTT. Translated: CASSLDGGGELFF. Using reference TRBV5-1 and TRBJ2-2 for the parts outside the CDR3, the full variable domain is KAGVTQTPRYLIKTRGQQVTLSCSPISGHRSVSWYQQTPGQGLQFLFEYFSETQRNKGNFPGRFSGRQFSNSRSEMNVSTLELGDSALYLCASSLDGGGELFFGEGSRLTVL.